This TCR beta chain was identified in a study of blood T cell repertoires in COVID-19. Study-wide background: Nucleic acid was either cDNA or gDNA, and it came from T cells, B-cell-depleted T cells, or PBMCs.

How the authors handled the data: The assay estimated nucleated cells by amplifying reference gene primers. Libraries were prepared by immunoSEQ multiplex PCR; TCRdb keeps only in-frame clonotypes and omits some of them. Clonal size and the V and J genes are those of that table, whereas D and trimming came from the DNA. The table includes about 160,000 clones, less than 90% detected once. CDR3 length: 13 amino acids. This chain connects TRBV21-1 to TRBJ1-2. TRBV21-1 is a documented pseudogene. The sequencing input was PBMCs or T cells enriched from blood (not recorded which). The source of this sequence is a woman in her forties or fifties who had recovered from COVID-19. CDR3: CASSNTGGYGYTF. In DNA, the CDR3 is TGTGCCAGCAGCAATACGGGGGGCTATGGCTACACCTTC.